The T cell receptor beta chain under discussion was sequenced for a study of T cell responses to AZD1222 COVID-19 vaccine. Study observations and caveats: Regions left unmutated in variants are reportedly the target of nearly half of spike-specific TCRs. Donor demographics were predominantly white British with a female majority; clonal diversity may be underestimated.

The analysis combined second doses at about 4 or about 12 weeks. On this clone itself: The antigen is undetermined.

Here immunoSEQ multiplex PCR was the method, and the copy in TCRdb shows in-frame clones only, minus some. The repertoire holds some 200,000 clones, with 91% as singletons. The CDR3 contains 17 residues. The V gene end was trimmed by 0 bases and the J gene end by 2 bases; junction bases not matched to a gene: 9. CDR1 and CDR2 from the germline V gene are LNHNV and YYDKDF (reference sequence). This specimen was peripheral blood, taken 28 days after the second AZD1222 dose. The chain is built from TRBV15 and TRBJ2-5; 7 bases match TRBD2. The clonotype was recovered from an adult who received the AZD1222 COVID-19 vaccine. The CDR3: CATSRDPGGRVQETQYF. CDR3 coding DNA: TGTGCCACCAGCAGAGATCCGGGCGGGAGAGTTCAAGAGACCCAGTACTTC.